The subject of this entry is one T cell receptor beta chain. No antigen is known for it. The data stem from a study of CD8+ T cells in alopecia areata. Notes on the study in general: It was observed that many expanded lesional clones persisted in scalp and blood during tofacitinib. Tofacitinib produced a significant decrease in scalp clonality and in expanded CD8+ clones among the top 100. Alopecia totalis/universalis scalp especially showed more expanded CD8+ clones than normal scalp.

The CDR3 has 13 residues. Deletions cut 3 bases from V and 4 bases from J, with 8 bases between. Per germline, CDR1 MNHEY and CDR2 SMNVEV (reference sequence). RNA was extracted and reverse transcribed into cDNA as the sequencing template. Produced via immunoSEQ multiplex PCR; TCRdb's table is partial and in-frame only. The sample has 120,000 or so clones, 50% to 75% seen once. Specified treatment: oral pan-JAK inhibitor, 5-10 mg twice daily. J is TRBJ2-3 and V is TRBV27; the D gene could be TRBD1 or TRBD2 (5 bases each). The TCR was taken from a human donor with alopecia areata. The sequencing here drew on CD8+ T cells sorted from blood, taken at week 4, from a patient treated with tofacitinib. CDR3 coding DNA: TGTGCCAGCAGTTTCCAGGGACCAGATACGCAGTATTTT. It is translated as CASSFQGPDTQYF.